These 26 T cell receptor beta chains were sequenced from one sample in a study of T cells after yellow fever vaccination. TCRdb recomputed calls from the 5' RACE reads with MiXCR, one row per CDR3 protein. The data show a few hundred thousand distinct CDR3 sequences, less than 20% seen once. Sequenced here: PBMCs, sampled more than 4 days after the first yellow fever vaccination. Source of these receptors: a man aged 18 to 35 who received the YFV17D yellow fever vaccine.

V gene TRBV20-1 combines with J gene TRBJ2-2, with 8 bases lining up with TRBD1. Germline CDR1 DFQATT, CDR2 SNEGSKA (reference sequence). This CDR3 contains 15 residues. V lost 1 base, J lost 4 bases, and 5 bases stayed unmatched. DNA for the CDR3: TGCAGTGCTAGAGCCCGGGACAGGCTCACCGGGGAGCTGTTTTTT. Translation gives CSARARDRLTGELFF.

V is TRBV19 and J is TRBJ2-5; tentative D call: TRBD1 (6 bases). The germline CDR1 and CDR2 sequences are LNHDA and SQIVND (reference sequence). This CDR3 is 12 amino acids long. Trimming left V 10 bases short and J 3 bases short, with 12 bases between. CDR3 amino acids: CATRAGEETQYF. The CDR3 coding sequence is TGTGCCACCCGAGCAGGGGAAGAGACCCAGTACTTC. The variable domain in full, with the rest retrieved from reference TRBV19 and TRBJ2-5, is DGGITQSPKYLFRKEGQNVTLSCEQNLNHDAMYWYRQDPGQGLRLIYYSQIVNDFQKGDIAEGYSVSREKKESFPLTVTSAQKNPTAFYLCATRAGEETQYFGPGTRLLVL.

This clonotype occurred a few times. The CDR3 nucleotides are TGTGCCAGCAGCCAAGAGGGCTCCGTTCGCACCGGGGAGCTGTTTTTT. Protein product: CASSQEGSVRTGELFF. The gene calls are TRBV4-2 and TRBJ2-2; D is unresolved. This CDR3 comprises 16 residues. Germline CDR1 and CDR2: LGHNA and YNFKEQ. Trimming removed 0 bases at V and 4 bases at J, with 12 bases between.

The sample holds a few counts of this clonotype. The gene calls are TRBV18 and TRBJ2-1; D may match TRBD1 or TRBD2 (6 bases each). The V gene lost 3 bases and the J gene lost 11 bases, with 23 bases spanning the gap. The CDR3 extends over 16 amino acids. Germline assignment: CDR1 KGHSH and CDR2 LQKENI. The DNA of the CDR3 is TGTGCCAGCTCACCTCGTAATCCGGGGGCCGAAGGGAAGCAGTTCTTC. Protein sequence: CASSPRNPGAEGKQFF.

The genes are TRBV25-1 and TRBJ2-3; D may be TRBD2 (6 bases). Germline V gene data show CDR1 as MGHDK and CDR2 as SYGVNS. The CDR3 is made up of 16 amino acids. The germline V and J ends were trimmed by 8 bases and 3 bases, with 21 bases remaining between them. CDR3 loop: CASRAGTQLRTDTQYF. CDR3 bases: TGTGCCAGCCGCGCTGGGACTCAGCTTAGGACAGATACGCAGTATTTT.

The CDR3, as DNA: TGTGCCAGCAATCGACCCAGTGGGGGGACAGCTTCATGGGACTACACCTTC. Amino acids: CASNRPSGGTASWDYTF. This chain connects TRBV6-1 to TRBJ1-2; 7 bases map to TRBD1. CDR1 and CDR2 from the germline V gene are MNHNS and SASEGT. V lost 7 bases, J lost 10 bases, and 24 bases stayed unmatched. The CDR3 runs 17 residues.

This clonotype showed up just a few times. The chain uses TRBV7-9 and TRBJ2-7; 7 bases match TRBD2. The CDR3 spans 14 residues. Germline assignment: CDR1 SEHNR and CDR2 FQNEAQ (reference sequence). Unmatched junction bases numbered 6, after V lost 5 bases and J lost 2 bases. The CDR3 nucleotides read TGTGCCAGCAGCAGGCCTAGCGGAACCTACGAGCAGTACTTC. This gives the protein CASSRPSGTYEQYF. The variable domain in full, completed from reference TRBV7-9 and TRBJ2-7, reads DTGVSQNPRHKITKRGQNVTFRCDPISEHNRLYWYRQTLGQGPEFLTYFQNEAQLEKSRLLSDRFSAERPKGSFSTLEIQRTEQGDSAMYLCASSRPSGTYEQYFGPGTRLTVT.

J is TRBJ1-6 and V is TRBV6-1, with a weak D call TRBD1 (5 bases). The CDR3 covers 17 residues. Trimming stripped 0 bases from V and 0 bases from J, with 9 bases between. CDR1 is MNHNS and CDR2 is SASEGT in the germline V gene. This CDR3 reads CASSEAEGLSYNSPLHF. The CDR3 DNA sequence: TGTGCCAGCAGTGAAGCTGAGGGACTCTCCTATAATTCACCCCTCCACTTT.

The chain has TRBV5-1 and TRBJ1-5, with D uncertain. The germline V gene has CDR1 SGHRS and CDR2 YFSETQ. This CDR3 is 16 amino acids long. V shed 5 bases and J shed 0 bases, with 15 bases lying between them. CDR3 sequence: CASSPHGRDSNQPQHF. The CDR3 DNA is TGCGCCAGCAGTCCCCACGGGAGGGATAGCAATCAGCCCCAGCATTTT.

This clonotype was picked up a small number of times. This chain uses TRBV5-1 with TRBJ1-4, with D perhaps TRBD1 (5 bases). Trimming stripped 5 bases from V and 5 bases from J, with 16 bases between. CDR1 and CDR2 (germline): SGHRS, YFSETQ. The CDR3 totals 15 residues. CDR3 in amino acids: CASSRGRTGNEKLFF. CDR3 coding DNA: TGCGCCAGCAGTCGGGGCCGGACCGGGAATGAAAAACTGTTTTTT.

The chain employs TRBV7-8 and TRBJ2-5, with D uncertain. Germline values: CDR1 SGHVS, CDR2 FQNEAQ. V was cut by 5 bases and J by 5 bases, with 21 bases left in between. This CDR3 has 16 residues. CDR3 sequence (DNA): TGTGCCAGCAGCCCAATGGCCAGCACAACCGGGGAGACCCAGTACTTC. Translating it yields CASSPMASTTGETQYF.

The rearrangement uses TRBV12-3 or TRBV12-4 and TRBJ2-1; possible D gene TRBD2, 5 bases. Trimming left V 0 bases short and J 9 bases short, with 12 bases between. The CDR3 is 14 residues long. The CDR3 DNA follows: TGTGCCAGCAGTTTAGCGCTATCCGGAGGTGAGCAGTTCTTC. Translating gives CASSLALSGGEQFF.

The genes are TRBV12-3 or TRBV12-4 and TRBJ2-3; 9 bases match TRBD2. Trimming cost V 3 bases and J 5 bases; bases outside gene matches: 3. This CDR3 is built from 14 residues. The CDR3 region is CASSFSSGEDTQYF. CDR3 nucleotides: TGTGCCAGCAGTTTTTCTAGCGGGGAAGATACGCAGTATTTT.

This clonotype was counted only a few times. The CDR3: CASSFSIGLAGEGEQYV. The DNA for the CDR3 is TGTGCCAGCAGTTTTTCTATCGGACTAGCGGGGGAAGGAGAGCAGTACGTC. The rearrangement joins TRBV6-2 or TRBV6-3 to TRBJ2-7; TRBD2 matches at 13 bases. Germline V gives CDR1 MNHEY, CDR2 SVGEGT. V gave up 4 bases and J gave up 7 bases; unmatched junction bases: 13. The length of the CDR3 is 17 residues.

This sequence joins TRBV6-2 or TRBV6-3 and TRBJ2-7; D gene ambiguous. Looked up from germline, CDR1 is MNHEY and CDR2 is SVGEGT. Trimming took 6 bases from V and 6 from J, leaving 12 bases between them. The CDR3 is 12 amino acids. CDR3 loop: CASRPDETEQYF. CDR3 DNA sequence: TGTGCCAGCAGGCCCGACGAGACCGAGCAGTACTTC.

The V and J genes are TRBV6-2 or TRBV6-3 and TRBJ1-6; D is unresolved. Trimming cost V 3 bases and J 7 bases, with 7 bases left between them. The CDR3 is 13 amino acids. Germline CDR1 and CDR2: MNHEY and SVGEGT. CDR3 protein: CASSYDWNSPLHF. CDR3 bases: TGTGCCAGCAGTTATGACTGGAATTCACCCCTCCACTTT.

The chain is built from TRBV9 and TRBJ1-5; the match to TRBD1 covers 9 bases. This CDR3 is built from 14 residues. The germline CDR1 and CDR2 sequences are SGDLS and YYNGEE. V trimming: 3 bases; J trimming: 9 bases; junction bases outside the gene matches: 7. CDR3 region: CASSAGDRVLPQHF. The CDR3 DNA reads TGTGCCAGCAGCGCCGGGGACAGGGTTTTGCCCCAGCATTTT.

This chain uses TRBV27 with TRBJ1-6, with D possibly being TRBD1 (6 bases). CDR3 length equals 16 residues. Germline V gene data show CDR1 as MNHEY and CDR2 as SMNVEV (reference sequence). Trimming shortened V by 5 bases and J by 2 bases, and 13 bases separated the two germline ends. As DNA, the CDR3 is TGTGCCAGCAGTCCGACAGGCTCCACCTATAATTCACCCCTCCACTTT. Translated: CASSPTGSTYNSPLHF.

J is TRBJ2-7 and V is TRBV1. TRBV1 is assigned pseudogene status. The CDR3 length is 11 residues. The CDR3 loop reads CTSSHDREQYF. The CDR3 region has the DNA TGCACCAGCAGCCACGACCGCGAGCAGTACTTC.

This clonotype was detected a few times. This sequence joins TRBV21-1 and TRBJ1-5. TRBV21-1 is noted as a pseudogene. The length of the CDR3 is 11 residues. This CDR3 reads CASSRGQPQHF. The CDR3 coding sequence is TGTGCCAGCAGTAGAGGTCAGCCCCAGCATTTT.

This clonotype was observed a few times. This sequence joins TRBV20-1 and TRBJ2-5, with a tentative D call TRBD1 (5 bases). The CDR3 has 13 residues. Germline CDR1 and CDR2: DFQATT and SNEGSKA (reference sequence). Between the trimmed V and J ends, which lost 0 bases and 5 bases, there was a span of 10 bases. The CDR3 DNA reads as TGCAGTGCTAGAGATCAGGGTGCGGAGACCCAGTACTTC. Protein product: CSARDQGAETQYF.

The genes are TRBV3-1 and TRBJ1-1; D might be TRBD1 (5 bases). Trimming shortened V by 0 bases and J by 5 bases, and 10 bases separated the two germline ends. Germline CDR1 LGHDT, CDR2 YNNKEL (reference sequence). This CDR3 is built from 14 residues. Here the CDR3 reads CASSQDGGGTEAFF. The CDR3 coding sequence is TGTGCCAGCAGCCAAGATGGGGGGGGAACTGAAGCTTTCTTT.

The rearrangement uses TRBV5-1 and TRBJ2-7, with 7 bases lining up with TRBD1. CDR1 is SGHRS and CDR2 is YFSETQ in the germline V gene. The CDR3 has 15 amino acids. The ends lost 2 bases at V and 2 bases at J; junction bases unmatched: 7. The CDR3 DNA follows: TGCGCCAGCAGCTTCCTCAGGGGGTCGACCTACGAGCAGTACTTC. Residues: CASSFLRGSTYEQYF. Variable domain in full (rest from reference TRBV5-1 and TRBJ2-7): KAGVTQTPRYLIKTRGQQVTLSCSPISGHRSVSWYQQTPGQGLQFLFEYFSETQRNKGNFPGRFSGRQFSNSRSEMNVSTLELGDSALYLCASSFLRGSTYEQYFGPGTRLTVT.

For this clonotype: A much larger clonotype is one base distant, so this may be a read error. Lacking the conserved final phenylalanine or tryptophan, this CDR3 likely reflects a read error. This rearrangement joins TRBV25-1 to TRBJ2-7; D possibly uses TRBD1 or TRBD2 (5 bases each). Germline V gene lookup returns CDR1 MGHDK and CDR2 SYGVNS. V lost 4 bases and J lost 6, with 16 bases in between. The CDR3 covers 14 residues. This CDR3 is CASSGDAVPSEQYI. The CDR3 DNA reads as TGTGCCAGCAGTGGGGACGCGGTACCCTCCGAGCAGTACATC.

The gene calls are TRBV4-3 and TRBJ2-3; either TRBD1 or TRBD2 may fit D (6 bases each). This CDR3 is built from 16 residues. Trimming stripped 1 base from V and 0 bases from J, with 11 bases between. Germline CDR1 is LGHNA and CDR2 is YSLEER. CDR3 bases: TGCGCCAGCAGCCAAGCCGGGGGCCATAGCACAGATACGCAGTATTTT. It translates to CASSQAGGHSTDTQYF.

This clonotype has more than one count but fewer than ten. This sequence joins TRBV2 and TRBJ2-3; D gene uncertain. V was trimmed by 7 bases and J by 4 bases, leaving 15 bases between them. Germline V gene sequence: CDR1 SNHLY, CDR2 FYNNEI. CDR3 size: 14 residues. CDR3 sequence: CASKFASPPDTQYF. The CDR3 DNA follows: TGTGCCAGCAAATTTGCGAGCCCCCCAGATACGCAGTATTTT.